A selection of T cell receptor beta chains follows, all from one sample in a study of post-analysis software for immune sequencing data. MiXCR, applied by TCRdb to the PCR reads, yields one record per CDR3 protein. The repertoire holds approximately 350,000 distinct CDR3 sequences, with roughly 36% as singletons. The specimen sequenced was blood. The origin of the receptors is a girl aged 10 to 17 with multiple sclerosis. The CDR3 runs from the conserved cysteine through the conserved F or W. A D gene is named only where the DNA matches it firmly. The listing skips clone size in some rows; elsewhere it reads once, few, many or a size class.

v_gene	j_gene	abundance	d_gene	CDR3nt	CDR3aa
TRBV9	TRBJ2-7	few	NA	TGTGCCAGCAGCGTAGGAGGCGGGCAGAGCTCCTACGAGCAGTACTTC	CASSVGGGQSSYEQYF
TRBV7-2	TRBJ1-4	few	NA	TGTGCCAGCAGCTTATATGGGGGACATCTAACTAATGAAAAACTGTTTTTT	CASSLYGGHLTNEKLFF
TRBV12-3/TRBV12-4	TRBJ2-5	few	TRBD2	TGTGCCAGCAGTCCCCGGACTAGCGGGGCAGAGACCCAGTACTTC	CASSPRTSGAETQYF
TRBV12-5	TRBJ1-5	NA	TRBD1	TGTGCTAGTGGTTTCGGACAGGGTATGAGACAGCCCCAGCATTTT	CASGFGQGMRQPQHF
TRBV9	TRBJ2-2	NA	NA	TGTGCCAGCAGCGTAGTTCCGGGGGTGAACACCGGGGAGCTGTTTTTT	CASSVVPGVNTGELFF
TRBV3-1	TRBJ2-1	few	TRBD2	TGTGCCAGCAGCCGACCGGGACTAGCGGGGGGGACCCACAATGAGCAGTTCTTC	CASSRPGLAGGTHNEQFF
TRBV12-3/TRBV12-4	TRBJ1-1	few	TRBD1	TGTGCCAGCAGTGGGACGGCCGGGACAGGTCGTACCGAAGCTTTCTTT	CASSGTAGTGRTEAFF
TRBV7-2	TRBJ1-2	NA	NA	TGTGCCAGCAGCTTGAGTGCAGGGAAGGGCTACACCTTC	CASSLSAGKGYTF
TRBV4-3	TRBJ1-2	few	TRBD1	TGCGCCAGCAGCCAGGATACAGGGGGCGGGATCTATGGCTACACCTTC	CASSQDTGGGIYGYTF
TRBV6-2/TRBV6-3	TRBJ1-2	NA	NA	TGTGCCAGCCAGGGCAACTATGGCTACACCTTC	CASQGNYGYTF
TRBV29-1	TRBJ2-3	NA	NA	TGCAGCGTCGTTCCGGGAGAGCGGGTAGATACGCAGTATTTT	CSVVPGERVDTQYF
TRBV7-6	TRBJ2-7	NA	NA	TGTGCCAGCAGCACCAATCCGGGCTTTTCCTACGAGCAGTACTTC	CASSTNPGFSYEQYF
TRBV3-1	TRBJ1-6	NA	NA	TGTGCCAGCAGCTACTTCGGGGGGAATTCACCCCTCCACTTT	CASSYFGGNSPLHF
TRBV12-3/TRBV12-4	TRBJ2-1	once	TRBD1	TGTGCCAGCACCTTGGACAGGGGGAACTACAATGAGCAGTTCTTC	CASTLDRGNYNEQFF
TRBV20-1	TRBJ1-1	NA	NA	TGCAGTGCTAGAGATCCGAGGCGGATAGACACTGAAGCTTTCTTT	CSARDPRRIDTEAFF
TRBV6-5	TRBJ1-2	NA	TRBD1	TGTGCCAGCAGTTACTCGGGACAGGATAACTATGGCTACACCTTC	CASSYSGQDNYGYTF
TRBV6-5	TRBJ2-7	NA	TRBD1	TGTGCCAGCAGAGTGAACAGGGGTGGATCCTACGAGCAGTACTTC	CASRVNRGGSYEQYF
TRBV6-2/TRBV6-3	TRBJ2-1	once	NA	TGTGCCAGCAGTTACCTTGGACAGAAATACAATGAGCAGTTCTTC	CASSYLGQKYNEQFF
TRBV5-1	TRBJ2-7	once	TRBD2	TGCGCCAGCAGGTCAAGCGGGGACTCCTACAATGAGCAGTACTTC	CASRSSGDSYNEQYF
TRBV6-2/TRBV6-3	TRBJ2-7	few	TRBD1	TGTGCCAGCAGTCTAAAGGACAGGATCTACGAGCAGTACTTC	CASSLKDRIYEQYF
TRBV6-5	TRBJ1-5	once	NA	TGTGCCAGCGGGTCACAGGCGCGGCAGCCCCAGCATTTT	CASGSQARQPQHF
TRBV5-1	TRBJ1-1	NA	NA	TGCGCCAGCACCGTCAGGACGGGGGCGAACACTGAAGCTTTCTTT	CASTVRTGANTEAFF
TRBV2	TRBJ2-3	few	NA	TGTGCCAGCAGTGAAAGGGAACTAGCAGGCACAGATACGCAGTATTTT	CASSERELAGTDTQYF
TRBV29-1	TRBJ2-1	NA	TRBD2	TGCAGCGTTCCCCGACTAGCGGGGGGTCATCATGAGCAGTTCTTC	CSVPRLAGGHHEQFF
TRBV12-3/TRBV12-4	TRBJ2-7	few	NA	TGTGCCAGCAGTTTAAGGCCAGGCACCGAGCAGTACTTC	CASSLRPGTEQYF
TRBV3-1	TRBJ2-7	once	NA	TGTGCCAGCAGCCAGGGACGACTGACAGCCTACGAGCAGTACTTC	CASSQGRLTAYEQYF
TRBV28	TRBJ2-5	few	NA	TGTGCCAGCTCAGGGCCCCGGGTAAAAGAGCAGTACTTC	CASSGPRVKEQYF
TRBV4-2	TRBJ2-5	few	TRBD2	TGTGCCAGCAGCCAAGAGGCGGGGGTGGGAGAGACCCAGTACTTC	CASSQEAGVGETQYF
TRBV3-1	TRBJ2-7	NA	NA	TGTGCCAGCAGCCAAGTACGAGGGAACGAGCAGTACTTC	CASSQVRGNEQYF
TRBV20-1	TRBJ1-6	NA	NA	TGCAGTGCTAAAGAGGGGGGCTCACCCCTCCACTTT	CSAKEGGSPLHF
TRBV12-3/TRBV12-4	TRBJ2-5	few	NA	TGTGCCAGCAGTTTAAGCAATGCCTTTGGCCAGTACTTC	CASSLSNAFGQYF
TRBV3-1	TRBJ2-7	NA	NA	TGTGCCAGCAGCCAAGAGGTCGGGACTTCCTACGAGCAGTACTTC	CASSQEVGTSYEQYF